These 25 T cell receptor beta chains originate from one sample sequenced in a study of T cell changes during pregnancy in multiple sclerosis. Assay used: immunoSEQ multiplex PCR; TCRdb lists only in-frame clones, some missing. The sample lists just over 65,000 clones, about 90% occurring once. The sample was peripheral blood, taken in the second trimester of pregnancy. The receptors stem from a female donor with multiple sclerosis, enrolled in a pregnancy study.

This chain's CDR3 is CASSPRGHSGNTIYF. The CDR3 bases are TGTGCCAGCAGCCCGAGGGGACACTCTGGAAACACCATATATTTT. This rearrangement joins TRBV6-4 to TRBJ1-3; D may be TRBD1 (6 bases). V lost 6 bases and J 0 bases, leaving 12 bases between the germline ends. Looked up from germline, CDR1 is MRHNA and CDR2 is SNTAGT. The CDR3 covers 15 residues.

This clone has just one count. This sequence joins TRBV9 and TRBJ2-1, with 9 bases fitting TRBD2. The germline CDR1 and CDR2 sequences are SGDLS and YYNGEE. J was trimmed by 4 bases and V by 3 bases; bases with no gene match: 8. The CDR3 runs to 16 residues. The CDR3 DNA is TGTGCCAGCAGCGCCTCGGGACTAGCCACATACAATGAGCAGTTCTTC. As protein: CASSASGLATYNEQFF.

V usage is TRBV27 and J usage is TRBJ1-2, with D possibly being TRBD1 (5 bases). V lost 5 bases, J lost 5 bases, and 12 bases lay in between. The CDR3 spans 13 residues. Germline V gene data show CDR1 as MNHEY and CDR2 as SMNVEV (reference sequence). CDR3 loop: CASSTRQTYGYTF. In DNA, the CDR3 is TGTGCCAGCAGTACCAGACAGACTTATGGCTACACCTTC.

This chain links TRBV30 with TRBJ2-3, with TRBD1 as a possible D gene (5 bases). This CDR3 comprises 11 residues. The germline gives CDR1 GTSNPN, CDR2 SVGIG (reference sequence). Trimming cost V 4 bases and J 6 bases, with 8 bases left between them. CDR3 nucleotide sequence: TGTGCCTGGAACCCAGGGGATACGCAGTATTTT. Translating gives CAWNPGDTQYF.

This clone was detected only once. V is TRBV9 and J is TRBJ2-2; D is possibly TRBD2 (7 bases). Germline assignment: CDR1 SGDLS and CDR2 YYNGEE. V lost 4 bases to trimming and J lost 8 bases, with 21 bases between them. There are 16 residues in the CDR3. CDR3 nucleotide sequence: TGTGCCAGCAGCCCTCCGGGGGGCGGTTCAAGGGGGGAGCTGTTTTTT. Translation: CASSPPGGGSRGELFF. The full variable domain, completed using reference TRBV9 and TRBJ2-2, is DSGVTQTPKHLITATGQRVTLRCSPRSGDLSVYWYQQSLDQGLQFLIQYYNGEERAKGNILERFSAQQFPDLHSELNLSSLELGDSALYFCASSPPGGGSRGELFFGEGSRLTVL.

This chain joins TRBV5-1 and TRBJ2-1, with D possibly being TRBD1 (6 bases). The CDR3 has 14 residues. Germline lookup yields CDR1 SGHRS and CDR2 YFSETQ. The V end lost 6 bases, the J end lost 4 bases, and 14 bases lay between the germline ends. CDR3 nucleotides: TGCGCCAGCATCCCAGGGGACGAGTACAATGAGCAGTTCTTC. This translates into CASIPGDEYNEQFF.

The chain has TRBV25-1 and TRBJ1-6; D is possibly TRBD1 (6 bases). This CDR3 region has 15 residues. Germline CDR1 and CDR2: MGHDK and SYGVNS. The V end lost 7 bases, the J end lost 9 bases, and 19 bases lay between the germline ends. The chain's CDR3 is CASIPKGHARSPLHF. Here the CDR3 DNA reads TGTGCCAGCATCCCAAAGGGACATGCCCGTTCACCCCTCCACTTT.

The J gene is TRBJ2-5, the V gene TRBV10-3; 7 bases line up with TRBD2. Germline V CDR1 and CDR2: ENHRY, SYGVKD. The CDR3 has 14 residues. V shed 4 bases, J shed 5 bases, and the junction held 7 bases outside the gene matches. As DNA, the CDR3 is TGTGCCATCAGTGGGCCGGGGGGTCGGGAGACCCAGTACTTC. Its translation is CAISGPGGRETQYF.

This clone was counted once. V is TRBV25-1 and J is TRBJ2-1, with 15 bases aligning to TRBD2. CDR3 length equals 16 residues. Trimming cost V 4 bases and J 7 bases; bases outside gene matches: 5. The V gene's germline CDR1 is MGHDK and CDR2 SYGVNS. The CDR3 region is CASSGTSGGVQNEQFF. The CDR3 DNA reads TGTGCCAGCAGTGGGACTAGCGGGGGGGTACAGAATGAGCAGTTCTTC.

CDR3 loop: CSVETGGGGAGELFF. The DNA for the CDR3 is TGCAGCGTTGAGACCGGCGGGGGAGGGGCCGGGGAGCTGTTTTTT. This chain joins TRBV29-1 and TRBJ2-2, with TRBD2 matching 7 bases. Per germline, CDR1 SQVTM and CDR2 ANQGSEA. V lost 3 bases, J lost 6 bases, and 10 bases stayed unmatched. This CDR3 has 15 residues.

V gene TRBV5-1 combines with J gene TRBJ2-7; D may be TRBD2 (5 bases). Germline V CDR1 and CDR2: SGHRS, YFSETQ. Trimming stripped 2 bases from V and 3 bases from J, with 18 bases between. This CDR3 spans 16 amino acids. DNA of the CDR3: TGCGCCAGCAGCTTAGAAGGAGGACTTGCGAACTACGAGCAGTACTTC. It yields the protein CASSLEGGLANYEQYF.

The chain recombines TRBV5-1 with TRBJ2-5; 10 bases fit TRBD2. With V trimmed by 4 bases and J by 4 bases, 13 bases remained unmatched. CDR1 and CDR2 (germline): SGHRS, YFSETQ. The CDR3 runs to 17 residues. CDR3 amino acids: CASSLLSGGPQGETQYF. The CDR3 coding sequence is TGCGCCAGCAGCCTTCTTAGCGGGGGGCCCCAGGGAGAGACCCAGTACTTC.

The chain recombines TRBV6-1 with TRBJ2-7, with 7 bases aligning to TRBD1. CDR3 length: 17 amino acids. The V gene end was trimmed by 4 bases and the J gene end by 0 bases; junction bases not matched to a gene: 12. Germline-derived CDR1 and CDR2 are MNHNS and SASEGT. Here the CDR3 DNA reads TGTGCCAGCAGTGGAAGCGTGGGGACAGCCTTCTCCTACGAGCAGTACTTC. Translated, it gives CASSGSVGTAFSYEQYF.

This chain connects TRBV7-2 to TRBJ1-2, with TRBD1 identical over 9 bases. CDR1 is SGHTA and CDR2 is FQGNSA in the germline V gene. This CDR3 has 19 amino acids. With V trimmed by 2 bases and J by 4 bases, 17 bases remained unmatched. In DNA, the CDR3 is TGTGCCAGCAGCTTATTTGGGACAGGGTCCGCGGGGCGTCTCTATGGCTACACCTTC. It specifies CASSLFGTGSAGRLYGYTF.

This sequence joins TRBV14 and TRBJ2-5; no clear D. Germline V lookup: CDR1 SGHDN, CDR2 FVKESK. CDR3 size: 13 residues. Trimming pared 0 bases from V and 5 bases from J, leaving 7 bases between. The DNA of the CDR3 is TGTGCCAGCAGCCAAGATTTTCGGGAGACCCAGTACTTC. This sequence encodes CASSQDFRETQYF. Filled out from reference TRBV14 and TRBJ2-5, the complete variable domain reads EAGVTQFPSHSVIEKGQTVTLRCDPISGHDNLYWYRRVMGKEIKFLLHFVKESKQDESGMPNNRFLAERTGGTYSTLKVQPAELEDSGVYFCASSQDFRETQYFGPGTRLLVL.

V is TRBV5-4 and J is TRBJ2-7, with TRBD2 matching 8 bases. J was trimmed by 5 bases and V by 10 bases; bases with no gene match: 8. The CDR3 length is 12 residues. Germline CDR1 reads SGHNT; CDR2 reads YYREEE (reference sequence). The CDR3 sequence is CACRGTSDEQYF. CDR3 coding DNA: TGTGCCTGCCGGGGGACTAGTGACGAGCAGTACTTC.

On this clone itself: At one boundary the junction diverges from the germline segment, which might be a read error. The rearrangement uses TRBV4-1 and TRBJ2-7; D is uncertain. Germline CDR1 reads MGHRA; CDR2 reads YSYEKL. This CDR3 has 13 residues. Written as DNA, the CDR3 is TGCGCCAGCAGTCAAGGATGGCAGGCTCCGCAGTACTTC. Translated: CASSQGWQAPQYF.

This clone was detected only once. The CDR3 coding sequence is TGTGCCAGCAGCTTAGCTCCTTCGGGGACAGGGGTTGAAGAGCAGTACTTC. It translates to CASSLAPSGTGVEEQYF. The rearrangement links TRBV11-2 to TRBJ2-7, with 10 bases that match TRBD1. The trim removed 1 base at V and 7 bases at J, leaving 13 bases unmatched. There are 17 residues in the CDR3. The V gene's germline CDR1 is SGHAT and CDR2 FQNNGV. Full variable domain (rest looked up from reference TRBV11-2 and TRBJ2-7): EAGVAQSPRYKIIEKRQSVAFWCNPISGHATLYWYQQILGQGPKLLIQFQNNGVVDDSQLPKDRFSAERLKGVDSTLKIQPAKLEDSAVYLCASSLAPSGTGVEEQYFGPGTRLTVT.

The chain combines TRBV5-4 with TRBJ2-1, with D perhaps matching TRBD2 (5 bases). The germline gives CDR1 SGHNT, CDR2 YYREEE (reference sequence). V was shortened by 0 bases and J by 12 bases, with 22 bases between the two germline ends. The CDR3 spans 16 residues. CDR3 DNA: TGTGCCAGCAGCTTGGATTCCGGGAAGGGTGGGAGTGGGCAGTTCTTC. Its translation: CASSLDSGKGGSGQFF. Together with reference TRBV5-4 and TRBJ2-1, the CDR3 gives the full variable domain: ETGVTQSPTHLIKTRGQQVTLRCSSQSGHNTVSWYQQALGQGPQFIFQYYREEENGRGNFPPRFSGLQFPNYSSELNVNALELDDSALYLCASSLDSGKGGSGQFFGPGTRLTVL.

This chain links TRBV6-6 with TRBJ1-2; 12 bases are a match to TRBD1. The CDR3 loop spans 14 amino acids. V lost 10 bases to trimming and J lost 7 bases; unmatched junction nucleotides: 10. Germline V CDR1 and CDR2: MNHNY, SVGAGI (reference sequence). In DNA form, the CDR3 reads TGTGCCACCGAAGGAGGGACAGGGGGCGCTGGCTACACCTTC. It yields the protein CATEGGTGGAGYTF.

The chain joins TRBV27 to TRBJ1-2, with TRBD1 identical over 7 bases. The J segment lost 8 bases and the V segment lost 5 bases, leaving 8 bases of the junction unmatched. Germline V gene data show CDR1 as MNHEY and CDR2 as SMNVEV (reference sequence). The CDR3 consists of 13 residues. CDR3 nucleotides: TGTGCCAGCAGTGATCGGGACAGTGCCGGCTACACCTTC. The encoded protein is CASSDRDSAGYTF.

This clone is categorized as medium-sized. The V call is TRBV6-1, the J call TRBJ1-5, with 7 bases that match TRBD1. Looked up from germline, CDR1 is MNHNS and CDR2 is SASEGT. V dropped 2 bases and J dropped 8; count of bases not matched to a gene: 9. The CDR3 covers 15 residues. DNA for the CDR3: TGTGCCAGCAGTGAAACGGGACAGCCTTCGGAGCCCCAGCATTTT. Translated, it gives CASSETGQPSEPQHF.

The rearrangement uses TRBV6-1 and TRBJ1-2; the D is unclear. Germline V lookup: CDR1 MNHNS, CDR2 SASEGT. The CDR3 length is 18 residues. The V end was cut by 1 base, the J end by 3 bases, with 21 bases between. The CDR3 sequence is CASSEVVEGLGADYGYTF. For the CDR3, the DNA is TGTGCCAGCAGTGAAGTTGTGGAGGGTCTTGGAGCGGACTATGGCTACACCTTC.

This rearrangement joins TRBV19 to TRBJ1-3; D remains unclear. Germline CDR1 reads LNHDA; CDR2 reads SQIVND (reference sequence). The CDR3 contains 18 residues. Trimming cost V 7 bases and J 3 bases, with 25 bases left between them. CDR3 in amino acids: CASTQISTSPRHGNTIYF. The DNA for the CDR3 is TGTGCCAGTACTCAAATTTCGACAAGCCCTCGTCATGGAAACACCATATATTTT.

V and J are TRBV7-9 and TRBJ1-1, with 7 bases identical to TRBD1. With V trimmed by 6 bases and J by 4 bases, 14 bases remained unmatched. The CDR3 covers 16 residues. Germline V gives CDR1 SEHNR, CDR2 FQNEAQ (reference sequence). CDR3 amino acids: CASRPPAGGESTEAFF. Here the CDR3 DNA reads TGTGCCAGCAGGCCCCCCGCAGGGGGTGAGTCCACTGAAGCTTTCTTT.